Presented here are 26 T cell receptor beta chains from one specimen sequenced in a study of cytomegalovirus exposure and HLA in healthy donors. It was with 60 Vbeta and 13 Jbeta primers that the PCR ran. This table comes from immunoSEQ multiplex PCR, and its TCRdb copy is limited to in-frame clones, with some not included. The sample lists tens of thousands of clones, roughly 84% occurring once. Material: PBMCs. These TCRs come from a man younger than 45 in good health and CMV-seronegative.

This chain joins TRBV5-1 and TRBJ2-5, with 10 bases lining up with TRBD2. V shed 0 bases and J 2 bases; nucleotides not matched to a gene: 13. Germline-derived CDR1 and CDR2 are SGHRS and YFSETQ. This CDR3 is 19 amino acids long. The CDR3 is CASSLVASSGGRRQETQYF. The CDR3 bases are TGCGCCAGCAGCTTGGTGGCGTCTAGCGGGGGCCGTAGGCAAGAGACCCAGTACTTC. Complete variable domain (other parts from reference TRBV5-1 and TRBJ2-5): KAGVTQTPRYLIKTRGQQVTLSCSPISGHRSVSWYQQTPGQGLQFLFEYFSETQRNKGNFPGRFSGRQFSNSRSEMNVSTLELGDSALYLCASSLVASSGGRRQETQYFGPGTRLLVL.

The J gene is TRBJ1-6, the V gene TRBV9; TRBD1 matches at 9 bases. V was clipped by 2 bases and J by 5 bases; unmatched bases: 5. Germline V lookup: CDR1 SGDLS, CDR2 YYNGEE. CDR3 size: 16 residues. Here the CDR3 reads CASSVDRGANNSPLHF. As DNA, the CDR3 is TGTGCCAGCAGCGTTGACAGGGGGGCCAATAATTCACCCCTCCACTTT.

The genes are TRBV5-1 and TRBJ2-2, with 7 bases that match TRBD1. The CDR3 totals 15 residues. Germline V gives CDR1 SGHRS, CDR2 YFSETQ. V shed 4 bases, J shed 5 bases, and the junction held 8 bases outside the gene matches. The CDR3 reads CASSPGQTLTGELFF. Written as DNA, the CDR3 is TGCGCCAGCAGCCCGGGACAGACCCTTACCGGGGAGCTGTTTTTT.

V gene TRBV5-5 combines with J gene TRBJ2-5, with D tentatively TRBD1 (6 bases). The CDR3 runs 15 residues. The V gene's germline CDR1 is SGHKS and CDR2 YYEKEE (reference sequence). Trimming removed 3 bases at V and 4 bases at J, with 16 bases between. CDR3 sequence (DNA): TGTGCCAGCAGCTCGGACGGCCAGGGGCGAGAGACCCAGTACTTC. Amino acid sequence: CASSSDGQGRETQYF.

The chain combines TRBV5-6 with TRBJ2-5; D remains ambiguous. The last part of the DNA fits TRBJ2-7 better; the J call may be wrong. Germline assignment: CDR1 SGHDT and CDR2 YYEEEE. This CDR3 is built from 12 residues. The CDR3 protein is CASSPTRGEQYF. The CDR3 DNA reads TGTGCCAGCAGCCCGACCCGCGGCGAGCAGTACTTC.

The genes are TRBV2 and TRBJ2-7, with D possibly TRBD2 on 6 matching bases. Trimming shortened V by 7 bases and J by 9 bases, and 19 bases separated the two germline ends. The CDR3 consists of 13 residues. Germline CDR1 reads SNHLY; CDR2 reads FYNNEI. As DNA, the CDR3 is TGTGCCAGCAAGGAAAGGGAGGTTCTGGGGCAGTACTTC. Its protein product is CASKEREVLGQYF.

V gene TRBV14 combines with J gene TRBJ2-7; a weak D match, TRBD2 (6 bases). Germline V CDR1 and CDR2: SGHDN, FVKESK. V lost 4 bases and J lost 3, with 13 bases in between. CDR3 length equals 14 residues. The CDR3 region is CASSLPGLIYEQYF. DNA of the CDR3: TGTGCCAGCAGCCTCCCGGGACTGATCTACGAGCAGTACTTC.

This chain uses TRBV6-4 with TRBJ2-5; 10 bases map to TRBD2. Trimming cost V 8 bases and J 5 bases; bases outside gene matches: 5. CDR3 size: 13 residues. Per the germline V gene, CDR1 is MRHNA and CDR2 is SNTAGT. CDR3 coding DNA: TGTGCCAGCTCTAGCGGGAGTGGTGAGACCCAGTACTTC. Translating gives CASSSGSGETQYF.

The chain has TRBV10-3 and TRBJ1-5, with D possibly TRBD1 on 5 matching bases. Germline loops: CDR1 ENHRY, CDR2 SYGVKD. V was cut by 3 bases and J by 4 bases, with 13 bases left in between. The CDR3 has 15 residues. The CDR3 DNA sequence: TGTGCCATCAGTGAAGGCAGGGAAGGGAATCAGCCCCAGCATTTT. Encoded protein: CAISEGREGNQPQHF.

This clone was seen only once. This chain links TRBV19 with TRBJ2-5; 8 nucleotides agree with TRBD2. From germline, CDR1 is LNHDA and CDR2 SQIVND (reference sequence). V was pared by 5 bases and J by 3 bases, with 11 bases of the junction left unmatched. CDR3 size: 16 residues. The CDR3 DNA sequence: TGTGCCAGTAGTCCCCGAAGGAGCGGGAGAGAAGAGACCCAGTACTTC. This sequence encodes CASSPRRSGREETQYF.

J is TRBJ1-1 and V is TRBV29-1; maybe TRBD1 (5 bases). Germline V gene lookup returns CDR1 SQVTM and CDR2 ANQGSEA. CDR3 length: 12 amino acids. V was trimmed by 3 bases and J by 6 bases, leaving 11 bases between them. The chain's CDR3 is CSVEGGYAEAFF. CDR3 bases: TGCAGCGTTGAGGGGGGATACGCTGAAGCTTTCTTT.

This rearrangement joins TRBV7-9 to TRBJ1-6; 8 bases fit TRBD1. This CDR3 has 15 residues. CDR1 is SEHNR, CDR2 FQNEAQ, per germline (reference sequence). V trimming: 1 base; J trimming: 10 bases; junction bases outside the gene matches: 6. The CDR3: CASSLGAGGWSPLHF. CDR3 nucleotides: TGTGCCAGCAGCTTAGGGGCAGGGGGCTGGTCACCCCTCCACTTT.

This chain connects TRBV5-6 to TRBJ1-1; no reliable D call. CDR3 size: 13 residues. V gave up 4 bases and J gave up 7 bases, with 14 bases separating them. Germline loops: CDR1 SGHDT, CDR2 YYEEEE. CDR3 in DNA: TGTGCCAGCAGCCCCCCTGGAGGGCGTGAAGCTTTCTTT. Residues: CASSPPGGREAFF.

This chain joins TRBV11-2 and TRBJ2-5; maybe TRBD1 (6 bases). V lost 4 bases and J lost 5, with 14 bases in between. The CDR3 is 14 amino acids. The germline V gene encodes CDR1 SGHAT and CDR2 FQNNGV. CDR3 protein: CASSSIQGRETQYF. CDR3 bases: TGTGCCAGCAGCTCTATCCAGGGGCGGGAGACCCAGTACTTC.

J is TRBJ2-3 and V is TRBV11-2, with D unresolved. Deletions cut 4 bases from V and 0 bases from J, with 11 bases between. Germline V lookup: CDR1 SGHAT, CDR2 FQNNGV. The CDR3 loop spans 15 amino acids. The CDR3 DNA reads TGTGCCAGCAGCTCTATAGTTCCTAGCACAGATACGCAGTATTTT. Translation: CASSSIVPSTDTQYF.

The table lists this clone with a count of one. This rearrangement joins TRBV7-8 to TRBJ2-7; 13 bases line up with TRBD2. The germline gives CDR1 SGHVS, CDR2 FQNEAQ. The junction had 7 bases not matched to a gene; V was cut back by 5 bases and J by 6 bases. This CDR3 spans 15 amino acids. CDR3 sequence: CASSPGLAGVFEQYF. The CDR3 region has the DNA TGTGCCAGCAGCCCAGGACTAGCGGGGGTGTTCGAGCAGTACTTC.

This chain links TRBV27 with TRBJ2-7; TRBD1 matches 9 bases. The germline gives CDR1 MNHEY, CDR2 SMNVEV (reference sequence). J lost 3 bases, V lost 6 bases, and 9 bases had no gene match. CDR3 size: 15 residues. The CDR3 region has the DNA TGTGCCAGCAGCACACTTCCGGGACAGGGCTACGAGCAGTACTTC. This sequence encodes CASSTLPGQGYEQYF.

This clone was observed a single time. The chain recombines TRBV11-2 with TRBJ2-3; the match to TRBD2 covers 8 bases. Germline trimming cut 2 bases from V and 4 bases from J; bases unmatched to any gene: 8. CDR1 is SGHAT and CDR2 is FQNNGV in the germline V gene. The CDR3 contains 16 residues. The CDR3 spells CASSLLGGGTSDTQYF. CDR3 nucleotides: TGTGCCAGCAGCTTACTGGGCGGGGGGACTTCAGATACGCAGTATTTT. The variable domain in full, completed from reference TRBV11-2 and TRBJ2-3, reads EAGVAQSPRYKIIEKRQSVAFWCNPISGHATLYWYQQILGQGPKLLIQFQNNGVVDDSQLPKDRFSAERLKGVDSTLKIQPAKLEDSAVYLCASSLLGGGTSDTQYFGPGTRLTVL.

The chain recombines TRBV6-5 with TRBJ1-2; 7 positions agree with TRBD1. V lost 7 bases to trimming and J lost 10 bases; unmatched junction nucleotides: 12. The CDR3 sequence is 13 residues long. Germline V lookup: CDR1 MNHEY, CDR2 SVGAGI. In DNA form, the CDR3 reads TGTGCCAGCAAATCACCCGGGACAGCGGCCTACACCTTC. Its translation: CASKSPGTAAYTF.

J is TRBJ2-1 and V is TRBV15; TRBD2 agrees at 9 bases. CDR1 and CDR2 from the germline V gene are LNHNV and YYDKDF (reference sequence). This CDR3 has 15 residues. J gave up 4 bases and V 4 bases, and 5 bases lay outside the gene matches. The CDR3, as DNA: TGTGCCACCAGCAACCCCACTAGCGGGTACAATGAGCAGTTCTTC. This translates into CATSNPTSGYNEQFF.

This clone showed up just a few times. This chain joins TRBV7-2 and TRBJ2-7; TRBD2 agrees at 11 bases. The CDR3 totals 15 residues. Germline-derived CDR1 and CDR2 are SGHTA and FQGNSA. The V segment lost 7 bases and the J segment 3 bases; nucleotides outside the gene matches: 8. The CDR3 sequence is CASTPQTSGVYEQYF. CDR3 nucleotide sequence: TGTGCCAGCACCCCCCAGACTAGCGGGGTCTACGAGCAGTACTTC.

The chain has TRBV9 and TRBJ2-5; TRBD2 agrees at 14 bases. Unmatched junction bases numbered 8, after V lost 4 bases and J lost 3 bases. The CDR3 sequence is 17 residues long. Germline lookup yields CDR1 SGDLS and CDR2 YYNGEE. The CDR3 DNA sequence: TGTGCCAGCAGCATCTTTCCGGGACTAGCGGGAGAAGAGACCCAGTACTTC. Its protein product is CASSIFPGLAGEETQYF.

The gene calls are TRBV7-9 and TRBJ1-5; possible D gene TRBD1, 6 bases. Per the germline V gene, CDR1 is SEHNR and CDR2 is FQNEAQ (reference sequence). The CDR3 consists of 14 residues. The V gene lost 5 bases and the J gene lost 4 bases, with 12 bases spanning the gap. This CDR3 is CASSHRDTNQPQHF. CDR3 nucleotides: TGTGCCAGCAGCCACCGGGACACAAATCAGCCCCAGCATTTT. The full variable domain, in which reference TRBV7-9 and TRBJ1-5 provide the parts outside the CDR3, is DTGVSQNPRHKITKRGQNVTFRCDPISEHNRLYWYRQTLGQGPEFLTYFQNEAQLEKSRLLSDRFSAERPKGSFSTLEIQRTEQGDSAMYLCASSHRDTNQPQHFGDGTRLSIL.

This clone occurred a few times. CDR3 amino acids: CASSIAPGLADSREQYF. DNA for the CDR3: TGTGCCAGTAGTATAGCGCCGGGACTAGCGGACTCCCGCGAGCAGTACTTC. The genes are TRBV19 and TRBJ2-7, with 11 bases lining up with TRBD2. This CDR3 region has 17 residues. The V gene end was trimmed by 1 base and the J gene end by 6 bases; junction bases not matched to a gene: 11. Germline V CDR1 and CDR2: LNHDA, SQIVND (reference sequence).

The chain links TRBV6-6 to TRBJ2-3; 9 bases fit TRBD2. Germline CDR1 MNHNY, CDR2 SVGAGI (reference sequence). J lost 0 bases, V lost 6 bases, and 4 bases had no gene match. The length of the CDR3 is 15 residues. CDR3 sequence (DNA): TGTGCCAGCAGAATAGCGGGGGTGAGCACAGATACGCAGTATTTT. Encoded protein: CASRIAGVSTDTQYF.

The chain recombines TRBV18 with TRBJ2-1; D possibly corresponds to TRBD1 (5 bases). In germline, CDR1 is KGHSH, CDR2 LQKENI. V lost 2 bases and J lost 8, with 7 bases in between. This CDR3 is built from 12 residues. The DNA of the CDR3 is TGTGCCAGCTCACCAAGGGGCGATGAGCAGTTCTTC. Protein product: CASSPRGDEQFF.